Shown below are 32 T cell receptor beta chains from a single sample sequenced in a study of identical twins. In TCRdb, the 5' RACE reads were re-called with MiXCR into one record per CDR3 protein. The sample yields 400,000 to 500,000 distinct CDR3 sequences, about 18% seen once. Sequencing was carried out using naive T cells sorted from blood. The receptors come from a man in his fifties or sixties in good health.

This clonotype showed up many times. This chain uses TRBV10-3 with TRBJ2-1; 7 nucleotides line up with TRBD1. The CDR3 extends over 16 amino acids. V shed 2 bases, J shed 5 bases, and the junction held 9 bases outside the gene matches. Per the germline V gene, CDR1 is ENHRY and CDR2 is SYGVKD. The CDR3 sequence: CAISEAQGERDNEQFF. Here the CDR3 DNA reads TGTGCCATCAGTGAGGCCCAGGGGGAGAGAGACAATGAGCAGTTCTTC.

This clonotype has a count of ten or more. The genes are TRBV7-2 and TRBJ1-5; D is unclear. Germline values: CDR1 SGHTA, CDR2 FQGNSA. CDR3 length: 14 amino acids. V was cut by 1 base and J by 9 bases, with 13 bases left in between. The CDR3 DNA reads TGTGCCAGCAGCTTAGTGGGAGCTTCCGCGCCCCAGCATTTT. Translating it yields CASSLVGASAPQHF.

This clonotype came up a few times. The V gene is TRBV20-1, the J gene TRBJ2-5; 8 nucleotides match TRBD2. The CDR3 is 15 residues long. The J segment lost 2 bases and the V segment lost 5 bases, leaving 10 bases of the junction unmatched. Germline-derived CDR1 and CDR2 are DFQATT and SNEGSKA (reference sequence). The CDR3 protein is CSAAPRGRPQETQYF. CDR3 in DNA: TGCAGTGCTGCCCCCCGCGGGAGGCCTCAAGAGACCCAGTACTTC.

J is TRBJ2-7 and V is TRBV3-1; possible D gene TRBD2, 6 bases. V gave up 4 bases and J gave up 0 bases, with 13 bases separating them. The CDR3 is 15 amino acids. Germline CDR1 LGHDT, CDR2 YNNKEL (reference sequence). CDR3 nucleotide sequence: TGTGCCAGCAGCCCCAGCGGGTGGAGCTCCTACGAGCAGTACTTC. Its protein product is CASSPSGWSSYEQYF.

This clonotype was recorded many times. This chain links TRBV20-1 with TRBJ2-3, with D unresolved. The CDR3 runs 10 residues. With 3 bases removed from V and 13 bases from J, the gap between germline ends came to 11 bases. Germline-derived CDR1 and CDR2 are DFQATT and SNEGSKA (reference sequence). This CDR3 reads CSASAGTEYF. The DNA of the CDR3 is TGCAGTGCTAGCGCCGGCACGGAGTATTTT.

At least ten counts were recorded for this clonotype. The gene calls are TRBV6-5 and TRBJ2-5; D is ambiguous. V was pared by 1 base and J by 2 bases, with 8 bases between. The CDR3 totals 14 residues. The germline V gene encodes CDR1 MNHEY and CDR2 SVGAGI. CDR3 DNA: TGTGCCAGCAGTTACTTGCCCAAACAAGAGACCCAGTACTTC. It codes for CASSYLPKQETQYF.

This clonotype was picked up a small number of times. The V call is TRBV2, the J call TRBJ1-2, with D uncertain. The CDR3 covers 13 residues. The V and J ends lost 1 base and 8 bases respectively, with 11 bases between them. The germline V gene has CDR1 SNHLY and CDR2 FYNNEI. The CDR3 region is CASSEGAGRGYTF. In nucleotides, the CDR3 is TGTGCCAGCAGTGAAGGGGCAGGACGCGGCTACACCTTC.

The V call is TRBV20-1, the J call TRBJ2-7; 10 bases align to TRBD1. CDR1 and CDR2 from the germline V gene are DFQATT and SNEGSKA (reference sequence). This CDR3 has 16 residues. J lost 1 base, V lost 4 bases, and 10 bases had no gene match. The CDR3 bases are TGCAGTGCTATCCCGGGACAGGGGTTTTCTTCCTACGAGCAGTACTTC. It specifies CSAIPGQGFSSYEQYF.

CDR3 in amino acids: CSALRLAGGELFF. The DNA of the CDR3 is TGCAGCGCCCTGCGGCTAGCCGGCGGGGAGCTGTTTTTT. The V call is TRBV29-1, the J call TRBJ2-2; D is perhaps TRBD2 (5 bases). Germline V gives CDR1 SQVTM, CDR2 ANQGSEA. CDR3 size: 13 residues. Trimming shortened V by 7 bases and J by 7 bases, and 16 bases separated the two germline ends.

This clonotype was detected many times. CDR3 nucleotides: TGCGCCAGCAGCCCCTGGGATAGCTTCGACATTCAGTACTTC. Protein product: CASSPWDSFDIQYF. The V and J genes are TRBV5-1 and TRBJ2-4; D not certain. CDR1 is SGHRS and CDR2 is YFSETQ in the germline V gene. This CDR3 is 14 amino acids long. The V gene lost 4 bases and the J gene lost 8 bases, with 16 bases spanning the gap.

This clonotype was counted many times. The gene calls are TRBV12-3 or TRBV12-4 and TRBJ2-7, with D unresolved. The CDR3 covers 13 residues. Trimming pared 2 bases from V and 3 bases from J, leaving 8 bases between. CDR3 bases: TGTGCCAGCAGTTTAAGGCACAACTACGAGCAGTACTTC. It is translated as CASSLRHNYEQYF.

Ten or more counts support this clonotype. The CDR3 loop is CSGTDTPNTEAFF. CDR3 coding DNA: TGCAGCGGAACCGACACGCCGAACACTGAAGCTTTCTTT. The chain is built from TRBV29-1 and TRBJ1-1; D is unclear. Between the trimmed V and J ends, which lost 7 bases and 1 base, there was a span of 13 bases. The CDR3 totals 13 residues. Germline V gene sequence: CDR1 SQVTM, CDR2 ANQGSEA.

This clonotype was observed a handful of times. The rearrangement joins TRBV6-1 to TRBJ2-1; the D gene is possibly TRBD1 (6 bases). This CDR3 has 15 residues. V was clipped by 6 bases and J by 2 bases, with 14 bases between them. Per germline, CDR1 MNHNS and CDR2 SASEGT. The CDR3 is CASSPHRETYNEQFF. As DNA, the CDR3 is TGTGCCAGCAGCCCCCACAGGGAAACCTACAATGAGCAGTTCTTC.

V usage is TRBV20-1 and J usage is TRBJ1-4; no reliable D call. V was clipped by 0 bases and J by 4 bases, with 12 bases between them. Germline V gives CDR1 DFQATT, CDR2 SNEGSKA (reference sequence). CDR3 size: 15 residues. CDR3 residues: CSARDLEAGNEKLFF. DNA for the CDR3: TGCAGTGCTAGAGATCTCGAGGCCGGTAATGAAAAACTGTTTTTT.

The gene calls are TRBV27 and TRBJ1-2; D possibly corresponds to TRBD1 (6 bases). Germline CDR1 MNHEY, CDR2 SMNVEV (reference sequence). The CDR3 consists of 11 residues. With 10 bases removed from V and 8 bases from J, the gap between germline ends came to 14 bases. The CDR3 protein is CATRLGAGYTF. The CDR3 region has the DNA TGTGCCACCCGGCTGGGGGCGGGCTACACCTTC.

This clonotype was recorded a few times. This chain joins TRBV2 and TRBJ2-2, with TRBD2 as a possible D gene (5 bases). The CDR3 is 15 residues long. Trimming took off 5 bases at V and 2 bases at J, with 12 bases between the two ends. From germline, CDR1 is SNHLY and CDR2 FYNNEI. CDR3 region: CASSPGISNTGELFF. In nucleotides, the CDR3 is TGTGCCAGCAGTCCCGGGATATCTAACACCGGGGAGCTGTTTTTT.

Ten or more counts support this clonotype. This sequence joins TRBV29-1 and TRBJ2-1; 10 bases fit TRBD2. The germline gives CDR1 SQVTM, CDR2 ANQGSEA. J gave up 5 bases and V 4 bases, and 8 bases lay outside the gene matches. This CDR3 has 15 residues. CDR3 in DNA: TGCAGCGTTGGGGGGCCGGGACTAGCGAACAATGAGCAGTTCTTC. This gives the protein CSVGGPGLANNEQFF.

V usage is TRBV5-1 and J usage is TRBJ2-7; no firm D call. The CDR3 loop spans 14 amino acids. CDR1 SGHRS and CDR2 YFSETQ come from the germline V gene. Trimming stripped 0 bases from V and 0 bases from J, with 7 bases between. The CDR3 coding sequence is TGCGCCAGCAGCTTGGCCACGAACTCCTACGAGCAGTACTTC. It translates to CASSLATNSYEQYF.

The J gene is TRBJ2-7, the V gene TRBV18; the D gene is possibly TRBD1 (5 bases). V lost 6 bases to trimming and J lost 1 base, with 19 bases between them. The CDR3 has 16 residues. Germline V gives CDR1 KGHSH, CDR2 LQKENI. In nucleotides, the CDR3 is TGTGCCAGCTCGGGGTTCGGTCAGGGCAAATCCTACGAGCAGTACTTC. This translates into CASSGFGQGKSYEQYF.

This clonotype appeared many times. The CDR3 here is CATSTSSTEAFF. CDR3 nucleotide sequence: TGTGCCACCAGCACCTCCTCGACTGAAGCTTTCTTT. This chain joins TRBV15 and TRBJ1-1; D call uncertain. The CDR3 spans 12 residues. V lost 4 bases and J lost 5, with 8 bases in between. CDR1 is LNHNV, CDR2 YYDKDF, per germline (reference sequence).

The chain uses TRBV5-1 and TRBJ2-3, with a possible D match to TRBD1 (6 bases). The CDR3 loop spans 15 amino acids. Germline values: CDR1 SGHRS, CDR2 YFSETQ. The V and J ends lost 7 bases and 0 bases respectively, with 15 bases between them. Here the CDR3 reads CASHFDRSSTDTQYF. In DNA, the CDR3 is TGCGCCAGCCACTTCGACAGGTCTAGCACAGATACGCAGTATTTT.

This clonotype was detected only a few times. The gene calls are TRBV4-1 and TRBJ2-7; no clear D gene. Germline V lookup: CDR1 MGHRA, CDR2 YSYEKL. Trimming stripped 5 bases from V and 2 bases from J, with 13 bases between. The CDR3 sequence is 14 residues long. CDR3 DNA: TGCGCCAGCAGCTCATACGAACGCGCCTACGAGCAGTACTTC. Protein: CASSSYERAYEQYF.

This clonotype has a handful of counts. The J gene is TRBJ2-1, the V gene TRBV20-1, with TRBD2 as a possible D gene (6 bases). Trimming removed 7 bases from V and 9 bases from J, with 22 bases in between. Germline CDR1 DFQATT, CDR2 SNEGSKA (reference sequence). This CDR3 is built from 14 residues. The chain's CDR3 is CSVTTSRISGEQFF. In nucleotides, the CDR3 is TGCAGTGTCACGACTAGTCGCATATCTGGTGAGCAGTTCTTC.

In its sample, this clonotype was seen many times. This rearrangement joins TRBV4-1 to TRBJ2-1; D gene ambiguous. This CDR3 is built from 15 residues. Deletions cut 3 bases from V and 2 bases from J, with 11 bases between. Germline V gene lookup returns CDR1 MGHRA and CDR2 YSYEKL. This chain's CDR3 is CASSQLHVPYNEQFF. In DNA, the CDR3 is TGCGCCAGCAGCCAGTTGCATGTGCCCTACAATGAGCAGTTCTTC.

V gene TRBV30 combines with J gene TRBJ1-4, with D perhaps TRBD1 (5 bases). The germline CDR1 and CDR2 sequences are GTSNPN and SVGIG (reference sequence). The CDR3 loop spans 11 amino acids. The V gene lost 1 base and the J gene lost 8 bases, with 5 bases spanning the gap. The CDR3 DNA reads TGTGCCTGGAGTGGGGGGGAAAAACTGTTTTTT. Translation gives CAWSGGEKLFF.

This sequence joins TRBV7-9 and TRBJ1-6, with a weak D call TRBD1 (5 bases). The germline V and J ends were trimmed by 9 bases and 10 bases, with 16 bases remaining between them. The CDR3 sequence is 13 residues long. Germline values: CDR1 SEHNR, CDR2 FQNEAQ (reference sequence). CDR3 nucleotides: TGTGCCAGTCAATGGGGGGTGAGATCACCCCTCCACTTT. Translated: CASQWGVRSPLHF.

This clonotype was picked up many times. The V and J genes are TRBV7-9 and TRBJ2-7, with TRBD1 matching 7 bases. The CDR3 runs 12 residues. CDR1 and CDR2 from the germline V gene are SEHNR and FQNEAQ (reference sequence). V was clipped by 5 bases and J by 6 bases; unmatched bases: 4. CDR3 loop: CASSVNRGEQYF. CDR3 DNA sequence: TGTGCCAGCAGCGTCAACAGGGGCGAGCAGTACTTC.

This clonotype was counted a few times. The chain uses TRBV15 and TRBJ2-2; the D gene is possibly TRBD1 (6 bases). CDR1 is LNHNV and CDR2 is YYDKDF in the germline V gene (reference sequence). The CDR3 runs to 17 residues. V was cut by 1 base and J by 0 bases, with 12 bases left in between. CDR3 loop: CATSRGRGSSNTGELFF. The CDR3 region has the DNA TGTGCCACCAGCAGAGGCAGGGGCAGCTCGAACACCGGGGAGCTGTTTTTT.

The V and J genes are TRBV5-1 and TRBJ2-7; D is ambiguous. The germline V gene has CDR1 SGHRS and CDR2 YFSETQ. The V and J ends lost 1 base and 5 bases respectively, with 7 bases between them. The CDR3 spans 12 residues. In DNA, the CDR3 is TGCGCCAGCAGCTTGTGGGGTAACGAGCAGTACTTC. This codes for CASSLWGNEQYF.

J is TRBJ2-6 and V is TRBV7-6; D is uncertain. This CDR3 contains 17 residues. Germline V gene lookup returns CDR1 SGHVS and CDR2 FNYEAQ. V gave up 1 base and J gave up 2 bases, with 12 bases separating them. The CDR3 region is CASSLGTSFAGANVLTF. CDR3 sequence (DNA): TGTGCCAGCAGCTTAGGCACGTCGTTTGCTGGGGCCAACGTCCTGACTTTC.

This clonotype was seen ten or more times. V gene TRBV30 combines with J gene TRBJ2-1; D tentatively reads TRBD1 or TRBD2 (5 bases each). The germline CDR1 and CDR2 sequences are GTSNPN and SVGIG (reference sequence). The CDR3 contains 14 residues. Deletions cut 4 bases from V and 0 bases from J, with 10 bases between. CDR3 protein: CAWMGESSYNEQFF. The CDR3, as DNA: TGTGCCTGGATGGGGGAAAGCTCCTACAATGAGCAGTTCTTC.

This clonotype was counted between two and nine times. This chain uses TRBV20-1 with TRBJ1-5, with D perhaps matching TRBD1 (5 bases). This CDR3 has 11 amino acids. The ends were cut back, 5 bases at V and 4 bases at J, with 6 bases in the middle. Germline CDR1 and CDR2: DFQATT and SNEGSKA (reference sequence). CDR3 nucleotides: TGCAGTGCTTCAGGGAATCAGCCCCAGCATTTT. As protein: CSASGNQPQHF.